This TCR beta chain was sequenced in a study of T-cell memory formation after mild COVID-19. General observations from the study: Whether day 37 second-wave clones are SARS-CoV-2-specific was not confirmed. Clones which contracted sat mainly in CM and EM if CD4+, and in EMRA if CD8+.

This clonotype was recorded at least ten times. What it recognizes is unknown. Germline V CDR1 and CDR2: LNHNV, YYDKDF (reference sequence). The CDR3 spans 14 residues. V shed 1 base, J shed 3 bases, and the junction held 3 bases outside the gene matches. It was 5'RACE with constant-segment primers that produced the TCR alpha and TCR beta cDNA libraries, which carried sample barcodes and UMIs. MiXCR, run by TCRdb on the 5' RACE reads, gives a single entry per CDR3 protein. Of around 250,000 distinct CDR3 sequences listed, over 8.5% were seen once; the top ten hold roughly 21%. This chain links TRBV15 with TRBJ2-7, with 7 bases aligning to TRBD1. This receptor was taken from a man younger than 35 who had mild COVID-19 (a few samples of this study predate the infection). Cell type and time point are not known. Specimen: PBMCs or a T cell subset sorted from them (not recorded which). This CDR3 is CATSRGRDSYEQYV. The CDR3 DNA follows: TGTGCCACCAGCAGAGGCCGGGACAGCTACGAGCAGTACGTC.